The 5 T cell receptor beta chains listed next were all sequenced from one sample in a study of blood T cell repertoires in COVID-19. The repertoire was sequenced with immunoSEQ multiplex PCR; TCRdb's copy has only in-frame clones and lacks some. The repertoire holds over 200,000 clones, with around 84% as singletons. Sequencing input: PBMCs or T cells enriched from blood (not recorded which). These receptors were collected from a man between 18 and 29 years old who had recovered from COVID-19.

This clone turned up a few times. Other DNA sequences within the sample encode an identical CDR3. The chain employs TRBV19 and TRBJ1-4, with 7 bases fitting TRBD1. CDR3 length: 12 residues. The V gene end was trimmed by 3 bases and the J gene end by 10 bases; junction bases not matched to a gene: 2. Germline V gene lookup returns CDR1 LNHDA and CDR2 SQIVND (reference sequence). CDR3 region: CASSIQGGKLFF. CDR3 DNA: TGTGCCAGTAGTATTCAGGGGGGAAAACTGTTTTTT.

This chain links TRBV15 with TRBJ2-7; D gene uncertain. The CDR3 spans 15 residues. The V and J ends lost 6 bases and 1 base respectively, with 16 bases between them. Germline V gene lookup returns CDR1 LNHNV and CDR2 YYDKDF (reference sequence). The CDR3 region is CATSLLGAQSYEQYF. In DNA, the CDR3 is TGTGCCACCAGTCTCCTCGGAGCGCAGTCCTACGAGCAGTACTTC.

The chain is built from TRBV29-1 and TRBJ1-2; D gene uncertain. V was cut by 2 bases and J by 3 bases, with 16 bases left in between. Germline CDR1 and CDR2: SQVTM and ANQGSEA. The CDR3 spans 15 residues. The CDR3 DNA reads TGCAGCGTTGAATCGGGGTTCGAGACGGACTATGGCTACACCTTC. Its translation: CSVESGFETDYGYTF.

The chain uses TRBV24-1 and TRBJ2-7, with D unclear. The CDR3 spans 15 residues. CDR1 and CDR2 (germline): KGHDR, SFDVKD. Trimming removed 2 bases from V and 6 bases from J, with 16 bases in between. DNA for the CDR3: TGTGCCACCAGTGATTCTGGCAGTGGTACCCGCGAGCAGTACTTC. Encoded protein: CATSDSGSGTREQYF.

A few counts support this clone. The genes are TRBV5-1 and TRBJ2-3, with 8 bases aligning to TRBD2. CDR1 is SGHRS, CDR2 YFSETQ, per germline. The length of the CDR3 is 17 residues. V shed 0 bases, J shed 5 bases, and the junction held 11 bases outside the gene matches. The CDR3 region is CASSLVDGGALLDTQYF. The CDR3 DNA follows: TGCGCCAGCAGCTTGGTTGACGGGGGGGCCCTCTTAGATACGCAGTATTTT.